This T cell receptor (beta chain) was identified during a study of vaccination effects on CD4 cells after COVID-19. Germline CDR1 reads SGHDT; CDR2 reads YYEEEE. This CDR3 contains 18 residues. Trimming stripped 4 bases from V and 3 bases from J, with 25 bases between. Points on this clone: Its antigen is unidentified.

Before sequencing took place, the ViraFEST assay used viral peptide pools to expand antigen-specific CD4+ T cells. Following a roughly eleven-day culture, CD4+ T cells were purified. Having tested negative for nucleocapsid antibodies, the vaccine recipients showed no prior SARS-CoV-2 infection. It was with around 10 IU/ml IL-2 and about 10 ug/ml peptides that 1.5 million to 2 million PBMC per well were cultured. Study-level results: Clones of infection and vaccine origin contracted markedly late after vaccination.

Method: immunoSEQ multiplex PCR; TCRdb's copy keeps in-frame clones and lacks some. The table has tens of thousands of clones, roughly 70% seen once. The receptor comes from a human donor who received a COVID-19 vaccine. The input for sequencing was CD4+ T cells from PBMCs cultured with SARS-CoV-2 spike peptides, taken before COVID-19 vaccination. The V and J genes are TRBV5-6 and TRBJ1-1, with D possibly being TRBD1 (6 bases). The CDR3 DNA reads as TGTGCCAGCAGCCCCCGGCTGCAGGGGCTAAGTGGGTACACTGAAGCTTTCTTT. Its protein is CASSPRLQGLSGYTEAFF.